The sequence of this T cell receptor (beta chain) was determined in a study of blood T cell repertoires in COVID-19. The data were produced by immunoSEQ multiplex PCR, yet TCRdb's version contains in-frame clones alone and is incomplete. The sample has just over 150,000 clones, over 75% seen once; the top ten hold 15%. Trimming removed 2 bases at V and 6 bases at J, with 29 bases between. The V gene's germline CDR1 is LNHDA and CDR2 SQIVND (reference sequence). This CDR3 spans 20 amino acids. This chain connects TRBV19 to TRBJ1-5, with a tentative D call TRBD1 (5 bases). Sequencing used peripheral blood. This TCR came from a woman aged 35 to 49 with acute or convalescent COVID-19. In DNA form, the CDR3 reads TGTGCCAGTAGTATATTCCAGACACCGGGACTCCGGGCGGCAAGTCAGCCCCAGCATTTT. Translating gives CASSIFQTPGLRAASQPQHF.